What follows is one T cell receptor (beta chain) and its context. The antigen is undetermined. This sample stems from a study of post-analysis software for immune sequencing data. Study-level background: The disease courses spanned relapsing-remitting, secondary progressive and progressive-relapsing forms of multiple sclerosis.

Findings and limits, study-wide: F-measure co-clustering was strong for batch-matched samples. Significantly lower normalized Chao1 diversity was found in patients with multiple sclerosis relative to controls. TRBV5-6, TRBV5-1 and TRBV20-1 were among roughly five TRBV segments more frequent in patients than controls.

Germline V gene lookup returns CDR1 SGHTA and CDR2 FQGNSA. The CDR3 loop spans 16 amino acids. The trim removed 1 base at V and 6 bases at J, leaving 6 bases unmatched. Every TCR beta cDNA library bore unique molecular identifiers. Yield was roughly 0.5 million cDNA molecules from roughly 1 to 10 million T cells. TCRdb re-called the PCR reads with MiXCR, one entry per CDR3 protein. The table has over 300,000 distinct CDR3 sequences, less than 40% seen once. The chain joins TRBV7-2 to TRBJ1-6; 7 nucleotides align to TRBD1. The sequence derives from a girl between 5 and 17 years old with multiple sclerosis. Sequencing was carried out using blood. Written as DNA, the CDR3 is TGTGCCAGCAGCTTAGGGTGGGACAGACCTAATTCACCCCTCCACTTT. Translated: CASSLGWDRPNSPLHF.